One sample yielded the 26 T cell receptor beta chains listed below, sequenced in a study of T cells expressing NK-cell markers. Following a re-call of the 5' RACE reads, TCRdb has one entry per CDR3 protein and lacks DNA. The sample shows fewer than 400,000 distinct CDR3 sequences, and roughly 10% sits with its ten largest clones. Material for sequencing was blood T cells: a sorted CD56 or NKG2C T cell subset, CD4+ or CD8+ T cells, or bulk PBMC T cells (not recorded which). All receptors derive from a woman between 50 and 59 years old in good health.

The genes are TRBV11-2 and TRBJ2-6; the D call from TCRdb, TRBD1, cannot be confirmed without DNA. CDR3 length: 19 amino acids. Germline V lookup: CDR1 SGHAT, CDR2 FQNNGV. CDR3 in amino acids: CASSLPGSGPTSGANVLTF.

Here the CDR3 reads CASSQRTRTDTQYF. The J gene is TRBJ2-3, the V gene TRBV3-1. The CDR3 is 14 amino acids. Germline V gene sequence: CDR1 LGHDT, CDR2 YNNKEL (reference sequence).

This chain's CDR3 is CASSPRTGRKKETQYF. The V and J genes are TRBV12-3 or TRBV12-4 and TRBJ2-5; lacking DNA, the TRBD1 call made by TCRdb goes unchecked. This CDR3 has 16 residues.

The chain has TRBV23-1 and TRBJ2-2; TCRdb indicates TRBD1, and absent DNA this call remains unverified. TRBV23-1 is designated an ORF whose function remains uncertain. The CDR3 consists of 16 residues. The CDR3 reads CASSQRTAIHTGELFF.

V gene TRBV5-1 combines with J gene TRBJ2-6; the D call from TCRdb, TRBD2, cannot be confirmed without DNA. This CDR3 has 17 residues. Germline V gives CDR1 SGHRS, CDR2 YFSETQ. CDR3 amino acids: CASSLTLGLGGANVLTF.

The V gene is TRBV7-9, the J gene TRBJ1-2; TCRdb's assignment of TRBD1 cannot be checked, as there is no DNA. The CDR3 has 17 residues. Germline CDR1 reads SEHNR; CDR2 reads FQNEAQ (reference sequence). This CDR3 is CASSLSGTGDSVYGYTF. The full variable domain, completed using reference TRBV7-9 and TRBJ1-2, is DTGVSQNPRHKITKRGQNVTFRCDPISEHNRLYWYRQTLGQGPEFLTYFQNEAQLEKSRLLSDRFSAERPKGSFSTLEIQRTEQGDSAMYLCASSLSGTGDSVYGYTFGSGTRLTVV.

The CDR3 is CSARRRGLEETQYF. This chain links TRBV20-1 with TRBJ2-5; TCRdb calls TRBD2, which cannot be checked without DNA. This CDR3 is 14 amino acids long. Germline CDR1 reads DFQATT; CDR2 reads SNEGSKA (reference sequence).

The genes are TRBV24-1 and TRBJ2-1; TCRdb gives TRBD2 as the D gene, but with no DNA this cannot be confirmed. The CDR3 runs to 13 residues. Germline V gene sequence: CDR1 KGHDR, CDR2 SFDVKD. The chain's CDR3 is CATTETRTGEQFF.

The CDR3 loop is CASSLGYSEKLFF. The chain is built from TRBV5-5 and TRBJ1-4. Germline V gene lookup returns CDR1 SGHKS and CDR2 YYEKEE (reference sequence). This CDR3 has 13 amino acids.

V gene TRBV5-5 combines with J gene TRBJ2-1. Germline V lookup: CDR1 SGHKS, CDR2 YYEKEE (reference sequence). There are 12 residues in the CDR3. The CDR3 loop reads CASSTIVIEEFF.

This chain links TRBV6-5 with TRBJ1-2; the D call of TRBD1 rests on TCRdb alone, since no DNA is present to check it. Germline-derived CDR1 and CDR2 are MNHEY and SVGAGI. There are 15 residues in the CDR3. CDR3 residues: CASRKFGQSGDGYTF.

The chain joins TRBV29-1 to TRBJ1-2; TCRdb indicates TRBD1, and absent DNA this call remains unverified. The CDR3 runs 14 residues. Looked up from germline, CDR1 is SQVTM and CDR2 is ANQGSEA. The CDR3 loop reads CSAGTTFGNYGYTF.

The chain carries TRBV7-2 and TRBJ1-6; lacking DNA, the TRBD1 call made by TCRdb goes unchecked. This CDR3 has 15 residues. CDR1 SGHTA and CDR2 FQGNSA come from the germline V gene. CDR3 in amino acids: CASKYMGAGLGPLHF.

The V call is TRBV7-8, the J call TRBJ2-7. CDR3 length equals 15 residues. Looked up from germline, CDR1 is SGHVS and CDR2 is FQNEAQ. The CDR3 region is CASSNWMRGSYEQYF.

The gene calls are TRBV7-6 and TRBJ2-1; TCRdb picks TRBD2, but there is no DNA to check that call. The CDR3 is 18 residues long. The V gene's germline CDR1 is SGHVS and CDR2 FNYEAQ. CDR3 protein: CASSHIWREDQSYNEQFF.

The chain's CDR3 is CASSLEGGTSVYTQYF. The chain combines TRBV5-6 with TRBJ2-3; TCRdb designates TRBD2, a call that cannot be tested without DNA. The CDR3 runs 16 residues. CDR1 and CDR2 (germline): SGHDT, YYEEEE.

The rearrangement uses TRBV19 and TRBJ2-1; the TCRdb D gene call, TRBD2, has no DNA to confirm it. The CDR3 is 15 residues long. CDR1 LNHDA and CDR2 SQIVND come from the germline V gene (reference sequence). The CDR3: CASSALAGPYNEQFF.

The chain has TRBV11-2 and TRBJ2-1; checking the TCRdb D call of TRBD2 is not possible without DNA. CDR1 is SGHAT, CDR2 FQNNGV, per germline. The CDR3 is 15 residues long. CDR3 sequence reads: CASSSRVLADNEQFF.

This chain links TRBV4-1 with TRBJ1-2. There are 14 residues in the CDR3. The germline V gene encodes CDR1 MGHRA and CDR2 YSYEKL. The CDR3 sequence is CASSQPREGSGYTF.

Here the CDR3 reads CASSQYERAYEQYF. The genes are TRBV4-1 and TRBJ2-7. Germline V CDR1 and CDR2: MGHRA, YSYEKL. CDR3 length: 14 residues.

V usage is TRBV7-2 and J usage is TRBJ2-7. The CDR3 loop spans 17 amino acids. Looked up from germline, CDR1 is SGHTA and CDR2 is FQGNSA. CDR3 region: CASSQIAIASERNEQYF.

This sequence joins TRBV19 and TRBJ2-1; lacking DNA, the TRBD2 call made by TCRdb goes unchecked. CDR3 length equals 16 residues. The germline CDR1 and CDR2 sequences are LNHDA and SQIVND (reference sequence). CDR3 sequence reads: CASSIGTSGRALEQFF.

This chain connects TRBV30 to TRBJ2-7. Looked up from germline, CDR1 is GTSNPN and CDR2 is SVGIG (reference sequence). The CDR3 runs 14 residues. The CDR3 protein is CAWSVLSSSYEQYF.

The chain links TRBV6-5 to TRBJ1-2; as DNA is missing, the TRBD1 call by TCRdb cannot be tested. Germline loops: CDR1 MNHEY, CDR2 SVGAGI. The CDR3 spans 17 residues. Here the CDR3 reads CASSSTGTGGSLGGYTF.

The chain combines TRBV28 with TRBJ2-2; TCRdb lists TRBD1, though no DNA is available to test this call. The CDR3 extends over 14 amino acids. The germline CDR1 and CDR2 sequences are MDHEN and SYDVKM. The CDR3 here is CASSDLQGAGELFF.

The chain carries TRBV5-1 and TRBJ1-1; TCRdb reports TRBD1, a call that lacks DNA to check it against. CDR1 is SGHRS and CDR2 is YFSETQ in the germline V gene. The CDR3 is made up of 16 amino acids. CDR3 residues: CASSLASGGVRQMVFF.